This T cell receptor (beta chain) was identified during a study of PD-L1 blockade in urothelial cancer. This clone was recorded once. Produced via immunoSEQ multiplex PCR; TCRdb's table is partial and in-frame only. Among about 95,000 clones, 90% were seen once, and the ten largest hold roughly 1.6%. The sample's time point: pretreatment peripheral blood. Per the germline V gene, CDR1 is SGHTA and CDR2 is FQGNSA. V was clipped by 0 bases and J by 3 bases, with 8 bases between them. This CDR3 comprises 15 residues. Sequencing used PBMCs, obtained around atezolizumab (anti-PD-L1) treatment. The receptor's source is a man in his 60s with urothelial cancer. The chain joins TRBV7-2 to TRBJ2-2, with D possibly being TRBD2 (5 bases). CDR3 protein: CASSLAPGYTGELFF. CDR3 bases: TGTGCCAGCAGCTTAGCGCCGGGGTACACCGGGGAGCTGTTTTTT.